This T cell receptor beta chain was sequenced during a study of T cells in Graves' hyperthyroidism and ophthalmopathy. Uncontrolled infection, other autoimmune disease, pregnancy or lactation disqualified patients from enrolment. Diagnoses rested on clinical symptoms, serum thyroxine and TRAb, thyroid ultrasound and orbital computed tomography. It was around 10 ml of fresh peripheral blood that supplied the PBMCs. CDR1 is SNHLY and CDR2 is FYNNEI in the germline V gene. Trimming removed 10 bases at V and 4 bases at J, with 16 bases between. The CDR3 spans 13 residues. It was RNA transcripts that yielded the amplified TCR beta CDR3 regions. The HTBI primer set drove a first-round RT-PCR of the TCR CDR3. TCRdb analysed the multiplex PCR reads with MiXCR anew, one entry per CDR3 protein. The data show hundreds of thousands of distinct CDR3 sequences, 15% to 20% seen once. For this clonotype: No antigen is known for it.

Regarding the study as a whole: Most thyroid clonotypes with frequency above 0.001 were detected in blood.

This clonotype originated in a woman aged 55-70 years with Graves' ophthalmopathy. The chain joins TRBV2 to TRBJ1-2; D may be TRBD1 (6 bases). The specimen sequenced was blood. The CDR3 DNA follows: TGTGCCAATTCAACAGGGCCTCGCTATGGCTACACCTTC. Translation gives CANSTGPRYGYTF.